These 3 T cell receptor beta chains were all obtained from the same sample, sequenced in a study of T cells in Graves' hyperthyroidism and ophthalmopathy (dated by TCRdb to between 2019 and 2020). The library was prepared using multiplex PCR. TCRdb names Illumina HiSeq 2000 as the instrument used. TCR beta CDR3 regions were amplified from RNA transcripts. The TCR CDR3 was subjected to a first round of RT-PCR using the HTBI primer set and the Qiagen OneStep RT-PCR kit. The raw public reads went through TCRdb reprocessing: fastp at Q25, MiXCR clone calling, in-frame beta chains kept. All rows with the same CDR3 protein become a single entry with the most common DNA and genes. This sample gives about 600,000 distinct CDR3 sequences in total; around 14% of them show up just once. The ten top clones hold more than 6% of the sample. The sample was blood. All receptors come from a woman younger than 30 with Graves' ophthalmopathy.

V usage is TRBV9 and J usage is TRBJ2-1; D tentatively fits TRBD1 or TRBD2 (6 bases each). The length of the CDR3 is 13 residues. Germline V gene lookup returns CDR1 SGDLS and CDR2 YYNGEE. V dropped 2 bases and J dropped 7 bases, with 10 bases sitting between them. The CDR3 is CASSVQGRNEQFF. In DNA form, the CDR3 reads TGTGCCAGCAGCGTTCAGGGGAGGAATGAGCAGTTCTTC.

In its sample, this clonotype was seen many times. The J gene is TRBJ2-1, the V gene TRBV3-1, with D tentatively TRBD2 (5 bases). The V end lost 3 bases, the J end lost 8 bases, and 17 bases lay between the germline ends. The CDR3 covers 15 residues. The germline V gene encodes CDR1 LGHDT and CDR2 YNNKEL (reference sequence). The DNA for the CDR3 is TGTGCCAGCAGCCAGTGGTGGGAGAATGGCGATGAGCAGTTCTTC. It specifies CASSQWWENGDEQFF.

This clonotype was detected a few times. This chain joins TRBV6-1 and TRBJ1-2, with D tentatively TRBD1 (5 bases). CDR1 and CDR2 (germline): MNHNS, SASEGT. The CDR3 covers 11 residues. Trimming shortened V by 8 bases and J by 7 bases, and 11 bases separated the two germline ends. CDR3 coding DNA: TGTGCCAGCGCTGCCGGGGGTGGCTACACCTTC. Translating it yields CASAAGGGYTF.